These 12 T cell receptor beta chains share one sample of origin, sequenced in a study of identical twins (dated by TCRdb to the mid-2010s). Library generation was performed with 5' RACE. The sample was run on an Illumina HiSeq 2000. The public reads were reprocessed in TCRdb via fastp at Q25 and MiXCR, keeping in-frame beta chains. Entries are consolidated by CDR3 protein sequence, retaining the most common genes and DNA. The table for this sample lists some 1,600,000 distinct CDR3 sequences; around 33% of them were counted only once. More than 0.25% of the sample is taken by the ten largest. The sequenced sample consisted of cord blood. Receptor source: a newborn girl in good health.

The chain has TRBV7-9 and TRBJ1-6; possibly TRBD1 for D (5 bases). Trimming stripped 8 bases from V and 3 bases from J, with 8 bases between. The CDR3 runs 13 residues. Per the germline V gene, CDR1 is SEHNR and CDR2 is FQNEAQ (reference sequence). The CDR3 region is CASGGGYNSPLHF. CDR3 nucleotide sequence: TGTGCCAGCGGGGGGGGCTATAATTCACCCCTCCACTTT. The complete variable domain, with remaining parts taken from reference TRBV7-9 and TRBJ1-6, reads DTGVSQNPRHKITKRGQNVTFRCDPISEHNRLYWYRQTLGQGPEFLTYFQNEAQLEKSRLLSDRFSAERPKGSFSTLEIQRTEQGDSAMYLCASGGGYNSPLHFGNGTRLTVT.

This clonotype was counted a few times. This chain connects TRBV9 to TRBJ2-3; D is unresolved. V lost 5 bases and J 4 bases, leaving 8 bases between the germline ends. CDR3 length equals 12 residues. Per the germline V gene, CDR1 is SGDLS and CDR2 is YYNGEE. The CDR3 coding sequence is TGTGCCAGCAGGAGGTCCTCAGATACGCAGTATTTT. Protein product: CASRRSSDTQYF. Full variable domain (outside the CDR3, taken from reference TRBV9 and TRBJ2-3): DSGVTQTPKHLITATGQRVTLRCSPRSGDLSVYWYQQSLDQGLQFLIQYYNGEERAKGNILERFSAQQFPDLHSELNLSSLELGDSALYFCASRRSSDTQYFGPGTRLTVL.

This sequence joins TRBV6-5 and TRBJ1-5, with TRBD1 matching 9 bases. Germline V CDR1 and CDR2: MNHEY, SVGAGI. CDR3 size: 12 residues. CDR3 sequence (DNA): TGTGCTGAACAGGGGGCAGGTCAGCCCCAGCATTTT. This sequence encodes CAEQGAGQPQHF.

The chain combines TRBV13 with TRBJ1-2; D ambiguous. V was shortened by 4 bases and J by 0 bases, with 15 bases between the two germline ends. Germline lookup yields CDR1 PRHDT and CDR2 FYEKMQ (reference sequence). The CDR3 has 16 amino acids. The CDR3 here is CASSSAGPLANYGYTF. The CDR3 DNA follows: TGTGCCAGCAGCTCAGCCGGGCCTTTAGCTAACTATGGCTACACCTTC.

Ten or more counts support this clonotype. The V and J genes are TRBV10-3 and TRBJ2-1; 8 bases fit TRBD1. The trim removed 4 bases at V and 3 bases at J, leaving 5 bases unmatched. Germline CDR1 is ENHRY and CDR2 is SYGVKD. CDR3 length equals 15 residues. The CDR3 DNA reads TGTGCCATCAGTGGTGGGACAGGAGGCTACAATGAGCAGTTCTTC. This codes for CAISGGTGGYNEQFF.

V and J are TRBV7-9 and TRBJ1-2, with 8 positions matching TRBD1. The V and J ends lost 4 bases and 3 bases, in that order; junction bases with no gene match: 4. The CDR3 covers 14 residues. CDR1 SEHNR and CDR2 FQNEAQ come from the germline V gene (reference sequence). The CDR3 sequence is CASSSQGEDYGYTF. The CDR3, as DNA: TGTGCCAGCAGCTCACAGGGGGAGGACTATGGCTACACCTTC. The full variable domain, completed using reference TRBV7-9 and TRBJ1-2, is DTGVSQNPRHKITKRGQNVTFRCDPISEHNRLYWYRQTLGQGPEFLTYFQNEAQLEKSRLLSDRFSAERPKGSFSTLEIQRTEQGDSAMYLCASSSQGEDYGYTFGSGTRLTVV.

The gene calls are TRBV6-6 and TRBJ1-6; TRBD1 aligns across 8 bases. The V segment lost 6 bases and the J segment 11 bases; nucleotides outside the gene matches: 12. This CDR3 is built from 15 residues. The germline CDR1 and CDR2 sequences are MNHNY and SVGAGI (reference sequence). This CDR3 is CASRFPTGDKAPLHF. CDR3 sequence (DNA): TGTGCCAGCAGATTCCCGACAGGGGATAAGGCACCCCTCCACTTT.

This clonotype appeared a few times. The V gene is TRBV18, the J gene TRBJ1-2; weak D call: TRBD1 (5 bases). Trimming left V 0 bases short and J 7 bases short, with 15 bases between. The CDR3 is made up of 15 amino acids. The germline V gene encodes CDR1 KGHSH and CDR2 LQKENI. CDR3 residues: CASSPPLEGPAGYTF. The DNA for the CDR3 is TGTGCCAGCTCACCACCGTTAGAGGGGCCCGCTGGCTACACCTTC.

In this sample, this clonotype turned up a few times. The V and J genes are TRBV20-1 and TRBJ2-7; D assignment may be TRBD1 or TRBD2 (5 bases each). This CDR3 is 13 amino acids long. The germline V and J ends were trimmed by 5 bases and 3 bases, with 14 bases remaining between them. Germline CDR1 DFQATT, CDR2 SNEGSKA (reference sequence). The CDR3 reads CSASGTMSYEQYF. The CDR3 DNA follows: TGCAGTGCTTCCGGGACCATGAGCTACGAGCAGTACTTC.

The J gene is TRBJ2-1, the V gene TRBV9; TRBD2 agrees at 15 bases. Trimming cost V 3 bases and J 10 bases; bases outside gene matches: 5. CDR3 length: 15 amino acids. In germline, CDR1 is SGDLS, CDR2 YYNGEE. The CDR3 loop reads CASSAGTSGGREQFF. CDR3 coding DNA: TGTGCCAGCAGCGCAGGGACTAGCGGGGGGAGGGAGCAGTTCTTC.

The chain uses TRBV2 and TRBJ2-5; 10 bases are shared with TRBD2. This CDR3 has 15 residues. With 3 bases clipped from V and 2 bases from J, the junction kept 3 bases outside the gene matches. Germline V gene data show CDR1 as SNHLY and CDR2 as FYNNEI. In nucleotides, the CDR3 is TGTGCCAGCAGTGACTGGGGACTAGCGCAAGAGACCCAGTACTTC. Its protein is CASSDWGLAQETQYF.

There are a few counts of this clonotype. This sequence joins TRBV5-5 and TRBJ1-2; TRBD1 might be the D (5 bases). This CDR3 is built from 20 residues. CDR1 is SGHKS and CDR2 is YYEKEE in the germline V gene (reference sequence). V dropped 5 bases and J dropped 4 bases, with 33 bases sitting between them. The CDR3 region has the DNA TGTGCCAGCAGGATTACGGTACAACTGTCGCAGGCTAGGGACGGCTATGGCTACACCTTC. Amino acid sequence: CASRITVQLSQARDGYGYTF. The full variable domain, in which reference TRBV5-5 and TRBJ1-2 provide the parts outside the CDR3, is DAGVTQSPTHLIKTRGQQVTLRCSPISGHKSVSWYQQVLGQGPQFIFQYYEKEERGRGNFPDRFSARQFPNYSSELNVNALLLGDSALYLCASRITVQLSQARDGYGYTFGSGTRLTVV.